This TCR beta chain came from a study of beta chain features in type 1 diabetes. Between the trimmed V and J ends, which lost 1 base and 6 bases, there was a span of 18 bases. The CDR3 sequence is 16 residues long. Germline V gene lookup returns CDR1 SEHNR and CDR2 FQNEAQ (reference sequence). TCRB transcripts that were expressed got sequenced, as all of the isolated RNA had been reverse transcribed. Clones were sequenced by immunoSEQ multiplex PCR, and TCRdb holds only the in-frame ones, with some missing. The sample lists some 150,000 clones, roughly 10% occurring once. The receptor's source is a woman in her thirties or forties in good health. Sequencing used central memory CD4+ T cells from blood. This rearrangement joins TRBV7-9 to TRBJ1-1, with D perhaps matching TRBD1 (5 bases). CDR3 sequence: CASSLEIRGLWAEAFF. The CDR3 bases are TGTGCCAGCAGCTTAGAAATAAGGGGCCTTTGGGCTGAAGCTTTCTTT.